The 5 T cell receptor beta chains reported below all come from one sample, sequenced in a study of regulatory T cells in long-lasting Graves disease. CDR3-region Arm-PCR and iRepertoire HTBI primers produced the TCR beta libraries. TCRdb re-called the multiplex PCR reads through MiXCR, storing one row per CDR3 protein. The sample has about 430,000 distinct CDR3 sequences, approximately 15% seen once. Regarding time point: newly diagnosed GD, antithyroid drugs for less than 3 months. Researchers made the TCR library from RNA that was extracted from PBMCs. These data are also associated with another study on T cells in Graves' hyperthyroidism and ophthalmopathy.

Material: peripheral blood mononuclear cells (PBMCs), obtained at new diagnosis, from a patient treated with antithyroid drugs. These receptors were collected from a middle-aged woman with Graves disease.

In its sample, this clonotype was seen a few times. The chain has TRBV5-6 and TRBJ2-2; D is uncertain. V lost 2 bases, J lost 4 bases, and 18 bases lay in between. In germline, CDR1 is SGHDT, CDR2 YYEEEE. This CDR3 is 17 amino acids long. CDR3 protein: CASSFLTIGRGTGELFF. CDR3 nucleotide sequence: TGTGCCAGCAGCTTCCTAACTATCGGAAGAGGCACCGGGGAGCTGTTTTTT.

This clonotype was recorded many times. The J gene is TRBJ2-7, the V gene TRBV27; 7 nucleotides align to TRBD2. With V trimmed by 10 bases and J by 6 bases, 12 bases remained unmatched. CDR3 size: 13 residues. The V gene's germline CDR1 is MNHEY and CDR2 SMNVEV (reference sequence). The CDR3 DNA sequence: TGTGCCACCAGGAGGGCGGGAGCTCCCGAGCAGTACTTC. This gives the protein CATRRAGAPEQYF.

This clonotype was observed at least ten times. This rearrangement joins TRBV5-1 to TRBJ2-1, with D perhaps matching TRBD2 (6 bases). CDR1 and CDR2 from the germline V gene are SGHRS and YFSETQ. CDR3 size: 17 residues. The germline V and J ends were trimmed by 0 bases and 2 bases, with 15 bases remaining between them. CDR3 in amino acids: CASSLAGVGPPYNEQFF. The CDR3 DNA is TGCGCCAGCAGCTTGGCGGGGGTAGGGCCTCCCTACAATGAGCAGTTCTTC.

This clonotype was seen many times. The chain employs TRBV2 and TRBJ1-5, with 7 bases matching TRBD1. The germline gives CDR1 SNHLY, CDR2 FYNNEI. V lost 9 bases and J lost 7; bases outside the gene matches: 15. The CDR3 totals 15 residues. CDR3 amino acids: CASKQGLPSKQPQHF. The CDR3 DNA is TGTGCCAGTAAACAGGGGCTCCCTTCCAAACAGCCCCAGCATTTT.

This clonotype was detected only a few times. The chain uses TRBV19 and TRBJ2-4; possible D gene TRBD2, 5 bases. V lost 2 bases, J lost 0 bases, and 26 bases lay in between. CDR1 and CDR2 from the germline V gene are LNHDA and SQIVND (reference sequence). The CDR3 length is 21 residues. The CDR3 sequence is CASSISPRGLDYLLAKNIQYF. The CDR3 coding sequence is TGTGCCAGTAGTATATCCCCCAGAGGGTTGGATTACCTTCTAGCCAAAAACATTCAGTACTTC.